This TCR beta chain derives from a study of Ad26.COV2.S vaccination and SARS-CoV-2 variants. About the research overall: Trial arm assignment for the donor was COV1001 Ad26.COV2.S.

The repertoire was sequenced with immunoSEQ multiplex PCR; TCRdb's copy has only in-frame clones and lacks some. Here the sample spans over 400,000 clones, 92% being singletons. CDR1 and CDR2 from the germline V gene are MRHNA and SNTAGT. V dropped 8 bases and J dropped 4; count of bases not matched to a gene: 13. This CDR3 has 15 residues. Study results and limitations: Vaccinated and placebo-treated recipients had similar non-spike TCR breadth. People who got the vaccine had more spike-specific TCR breadth than people who got placebo.

Treatment defined: some 20 received Ad26.COV2.S at low or high dose, single or two shots; about 5 received placebo; per-sample allocation not given. Sampling was performed 63 days after the first vaccine or placebo injection. At a Boston site, the person donating was an adult of 18-55 years. On this clone itself: The antigen remains undetermined.

The source of this sequence is a person between 18 and 65 years old who received the Ad26.COV2.S COVID-19 vaccine or a placebo. The sample was peripheral blood, taken in a trial of Ad26.COV2.S vaccine versus placebo. V and J are TRBV6-4 and TRBJ2-5; 7 bases agree with TRBD1. CDR3: CASRGTEEALETQYF. As DNA, the CDR3 is TGTGCCAGCCGAGGGACAGAGGAAGCCCTAGAGACCCAGTACTTC.